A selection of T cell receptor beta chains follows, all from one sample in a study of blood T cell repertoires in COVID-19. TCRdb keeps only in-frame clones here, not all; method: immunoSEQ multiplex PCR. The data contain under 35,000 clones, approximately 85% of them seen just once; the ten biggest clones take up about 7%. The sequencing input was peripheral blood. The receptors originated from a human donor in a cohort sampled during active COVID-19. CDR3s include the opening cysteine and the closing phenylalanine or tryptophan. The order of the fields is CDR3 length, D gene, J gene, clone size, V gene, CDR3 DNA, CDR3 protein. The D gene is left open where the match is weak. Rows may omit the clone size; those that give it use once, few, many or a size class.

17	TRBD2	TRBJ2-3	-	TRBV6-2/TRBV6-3	TGTGCCAGCAGTTATTCCGTCCTAGCGGGGGGTATAGATACGCAGTATTTT	CASSYSVLAGGIDTQYF
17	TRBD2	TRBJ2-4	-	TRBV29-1	TGCAGCGTTGCCGGGACTAGCGGGAGTGTGGCCAAAAACATTCAGTACTTC	CSVAGTSGSVAKNIQYF
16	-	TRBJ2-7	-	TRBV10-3	TGTGCCATCAGTGAGTCGGGGGCAGGGAGCTCCTACGAGCAGTACTTC	CAISESGAGSSYEQYF
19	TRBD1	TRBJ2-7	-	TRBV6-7	TGTGCCAGCAGTTACAGCCTGGGGTCTAGGGACAGGTGTTCCTACGAGCAGTACTTC	CASSYSLGSRDRCSYEQYF
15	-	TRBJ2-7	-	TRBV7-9	TGTGCCAGCAGCTTAAGTCAGGGGACGGCCTACGAGCAGTACTTC	CASSLSQGTAYEQYF
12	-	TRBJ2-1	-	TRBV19	TGTGCCAGTAGTCCGACAGTCAATGAGCAGTTCTTC	CASSPTVNEQFF
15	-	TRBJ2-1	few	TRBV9	TGTGCCAGCAGCCTCGGAACCGGGGTAGGGAATGAGCAGTTCTTC	CASSLGTGVGNEQFF
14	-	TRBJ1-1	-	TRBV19	TGTGCCAGTACCCGAAGGGTTCGGGAAACTGAAGCTTTCTTT	CASTRRVRETEAFF
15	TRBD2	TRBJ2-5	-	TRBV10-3	TGTGCCATCAGTGATGGGCTAGCGGCGCAAGAGACCCAGTACTTC	CAISDGLAAQETQYF
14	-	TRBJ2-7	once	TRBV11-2	TGTGCCAGCAGCCTAGGTCTTTTATCCTACGAGCAGTACTTC	CASSLGLLSYEQYF
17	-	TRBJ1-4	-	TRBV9	TGTGCCAGCAGCTCCGTAGGGGGGGCATTTACTAATGAAAAACTGTTTTTT	CASSSVGGAFTNEKLFF
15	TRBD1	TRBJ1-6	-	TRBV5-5	TGTGCCAGCAGCTTGTTAGGTCAGGGGGATTCACCCCTCCACTTT	CASSLLGQGDSPLHF
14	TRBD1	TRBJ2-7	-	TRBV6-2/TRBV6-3	TGTGCCAGCAGTAGGGGGGACAGGGGGCATGAGCAGTACTTC	CASSRGDRGHEQYF
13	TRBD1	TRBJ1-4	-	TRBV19	TGTGCCAGTAGCCGGGACAGGGCCTATGAACTGTTTTTT	CASSRDRAYELFF
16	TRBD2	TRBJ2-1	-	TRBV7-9	TGTGCCAGCAGCAGTTTCCGGGAGGGAGTCAACAATGAGCAGTTCTTC	CASSSFREGVNNEQFF
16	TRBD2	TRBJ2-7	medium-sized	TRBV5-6	TGTGCCAGCAGCTCCTTGACTAGCGGGAGTTACTACGAGCAGTACTTC	CASSSLTSGSYYEQYF
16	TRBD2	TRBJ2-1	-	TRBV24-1	TGTGCCACCAGTGATTTTGGGGGAGGGCCGGGGAATGAGCAGTTCTTC	CATSDFGGGPGNEQFF
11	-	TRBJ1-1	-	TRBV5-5	TGTGCCAGCAGCGTCGGGGTTGAAGCTTTCTTT	CASSVGVEAFF
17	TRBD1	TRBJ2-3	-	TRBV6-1	TGTGCCAGCAGTGAAATGATAGGGACAGGGTTAGGAGATACGCAGTATTTT	CASSEMIGTGLGDTQYF
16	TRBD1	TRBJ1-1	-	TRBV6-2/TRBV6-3	TGTGCCAGCAGTTTACAGGGGGCGCCGGTGAACACTGAAGCTTTCTTT	CASSLQGAPVNTEAFF
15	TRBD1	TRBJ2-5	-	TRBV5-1	TGCGCCAGCAGCACCCCAAGGACAGGGCAAGAGACCCAGTACTTC	CASSTPRTGQETQYF
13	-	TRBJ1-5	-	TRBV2	TGTGCCAGCAAGGAGAATAGCAATCAGCCCCAGCATTTT	CASKENSNQPQHF
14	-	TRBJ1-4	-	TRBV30	TGTGCCTGCCCGATGTCAGGGGCTAGTGAAAAACTGTTTTTT	CACPMSGASEKLFF
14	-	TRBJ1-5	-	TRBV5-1	TGCGCCAGCAGCTTGGGGGACAAAGATCAGCCCCAGCATTTT	CASSLGDKDQPQHF
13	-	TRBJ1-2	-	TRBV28	TGTGCCAGCAGCACTGGACAGATCTATGGCTACACCTTC	CASSTGQIYGYTF
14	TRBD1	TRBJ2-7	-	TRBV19	TGTGCCAGTAGTATATGGCTAGGGGGCGCCGAGCAGTACTTC	CASSIWLGGAEQYF
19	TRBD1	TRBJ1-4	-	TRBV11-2	TGTGCCAGCAGCTCCCCTAACAGACAGGGAGAGGGCCTCAGGGAAAAACTGTTTTTT	CASSSPNRQGEGLREKLFF